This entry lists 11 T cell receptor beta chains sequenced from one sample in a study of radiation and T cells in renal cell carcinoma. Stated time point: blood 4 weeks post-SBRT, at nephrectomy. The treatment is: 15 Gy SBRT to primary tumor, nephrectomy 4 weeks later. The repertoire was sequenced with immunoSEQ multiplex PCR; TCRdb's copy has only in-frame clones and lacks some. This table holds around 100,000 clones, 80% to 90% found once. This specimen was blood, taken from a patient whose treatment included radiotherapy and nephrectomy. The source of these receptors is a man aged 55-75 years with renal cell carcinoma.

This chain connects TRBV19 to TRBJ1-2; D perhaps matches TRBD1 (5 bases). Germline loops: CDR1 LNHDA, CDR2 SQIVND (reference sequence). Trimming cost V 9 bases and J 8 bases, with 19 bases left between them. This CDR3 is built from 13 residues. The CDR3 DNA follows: TGTGCCAGCCTCTTTTCGGGGGGAGGAGGCTACACCTTC. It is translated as CASLFSGGGGYTF.

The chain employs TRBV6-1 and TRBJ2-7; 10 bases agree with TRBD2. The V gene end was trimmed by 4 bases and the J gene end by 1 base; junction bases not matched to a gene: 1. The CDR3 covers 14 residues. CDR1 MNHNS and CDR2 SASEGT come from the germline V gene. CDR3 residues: CASSASGGSYEQYF. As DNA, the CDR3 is TGTGCCAGCAGTGCTAGCGGGGGTTCCTACGAGCAGTACTTC.

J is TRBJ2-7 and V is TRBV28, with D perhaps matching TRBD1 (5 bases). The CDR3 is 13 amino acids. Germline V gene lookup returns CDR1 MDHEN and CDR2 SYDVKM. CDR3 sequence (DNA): TGTGCCAGCAGTGGACACAGCCTTACGAGCAGTACCGTC. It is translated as CASSGHSLTSSTV.

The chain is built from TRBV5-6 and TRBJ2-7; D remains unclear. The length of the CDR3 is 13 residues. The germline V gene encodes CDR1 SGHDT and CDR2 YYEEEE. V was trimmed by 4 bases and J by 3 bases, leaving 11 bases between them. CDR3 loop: CASSPLPNYEQYF. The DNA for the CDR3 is TGTGCCAGCAGCCCACTACCCAACTACGAGCAGTACTTC.

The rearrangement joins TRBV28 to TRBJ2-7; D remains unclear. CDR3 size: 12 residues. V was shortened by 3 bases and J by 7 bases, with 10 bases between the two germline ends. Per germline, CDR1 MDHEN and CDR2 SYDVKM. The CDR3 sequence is CASSFLHLEQYF. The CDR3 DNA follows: TGTGCCAGCAGTTTCCTCCATTTGGAGCAGTACTTC.

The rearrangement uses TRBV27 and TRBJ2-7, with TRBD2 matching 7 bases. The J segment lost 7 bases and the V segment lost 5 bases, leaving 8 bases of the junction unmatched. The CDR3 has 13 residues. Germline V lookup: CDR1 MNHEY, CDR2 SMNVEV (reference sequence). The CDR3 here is CASSPREGGEQYF. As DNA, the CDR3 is TGTGCCAGCAGTCCCCGAGAGGGAGGGGAGCAGTACTTC.

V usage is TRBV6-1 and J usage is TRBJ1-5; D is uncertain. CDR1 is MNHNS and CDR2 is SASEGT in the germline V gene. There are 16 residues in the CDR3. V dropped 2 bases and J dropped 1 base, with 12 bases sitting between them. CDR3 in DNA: TGTGCCAGCAGTGAAATCCTAGGTGCGAGCAATCAGCCCCAGCATTTT. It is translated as CASSEILGASNQPQHF.

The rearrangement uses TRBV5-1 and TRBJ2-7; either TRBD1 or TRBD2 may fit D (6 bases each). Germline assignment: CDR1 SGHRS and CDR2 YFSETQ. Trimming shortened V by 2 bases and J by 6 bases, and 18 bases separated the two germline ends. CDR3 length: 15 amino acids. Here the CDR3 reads CASSFDGSGAGEQYF. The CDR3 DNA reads TGCGCCAGCAGCTTCGATGGATCGGGGGCGGGCGAGCAGTACTTC.

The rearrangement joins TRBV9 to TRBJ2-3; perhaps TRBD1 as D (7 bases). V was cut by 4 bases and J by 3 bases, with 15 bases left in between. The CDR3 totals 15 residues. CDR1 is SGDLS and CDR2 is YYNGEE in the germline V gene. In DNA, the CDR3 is TGTGCCAGCAGCCCATACCAGGGGGGTACAGATACGCAGTATTTT. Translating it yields CASSPYQGGTDTQYF.

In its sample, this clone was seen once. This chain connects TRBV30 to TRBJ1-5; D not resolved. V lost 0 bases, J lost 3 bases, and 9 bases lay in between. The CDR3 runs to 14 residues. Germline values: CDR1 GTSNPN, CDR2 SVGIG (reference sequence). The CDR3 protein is CAWSVDGLNQPQHF. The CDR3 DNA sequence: TGTGCCTGGAGTGTTGACGGACTCAATCAGCCCCAGCATTTT.

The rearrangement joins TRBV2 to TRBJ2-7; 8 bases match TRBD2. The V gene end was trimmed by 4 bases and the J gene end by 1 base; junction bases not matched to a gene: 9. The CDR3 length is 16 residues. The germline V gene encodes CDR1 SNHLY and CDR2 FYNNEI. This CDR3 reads CASSGSLAEASYEQYF. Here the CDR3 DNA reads TGTGCCAGCAGTGGGTCACTAGCGGAGGCTTCCTACGAGCAGTACTTC.